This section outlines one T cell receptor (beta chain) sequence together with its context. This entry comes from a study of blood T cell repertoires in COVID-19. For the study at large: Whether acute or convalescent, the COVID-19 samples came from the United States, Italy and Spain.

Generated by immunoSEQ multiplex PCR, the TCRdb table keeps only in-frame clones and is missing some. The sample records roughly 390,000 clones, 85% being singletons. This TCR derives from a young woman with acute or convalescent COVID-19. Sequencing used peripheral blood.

CDR3 region: CASSAGGALMNTEAFF. CDR3 nucleotides: TGTGCCAGCAGCGCAGGGGGCGCGTTGATGAACACTGAAGCTTTCTTT. This chain uses TRBV13 with TRBJ1-1, with TRBD1 matching 8 bases. V was clipped by 5 bases and J by 0 bases; unmatched bases: 8. This CDR3 spans 16 amino acids. Per germline, CDR1 PRHDT and CDR2 FYEKMQ (reference sequence).